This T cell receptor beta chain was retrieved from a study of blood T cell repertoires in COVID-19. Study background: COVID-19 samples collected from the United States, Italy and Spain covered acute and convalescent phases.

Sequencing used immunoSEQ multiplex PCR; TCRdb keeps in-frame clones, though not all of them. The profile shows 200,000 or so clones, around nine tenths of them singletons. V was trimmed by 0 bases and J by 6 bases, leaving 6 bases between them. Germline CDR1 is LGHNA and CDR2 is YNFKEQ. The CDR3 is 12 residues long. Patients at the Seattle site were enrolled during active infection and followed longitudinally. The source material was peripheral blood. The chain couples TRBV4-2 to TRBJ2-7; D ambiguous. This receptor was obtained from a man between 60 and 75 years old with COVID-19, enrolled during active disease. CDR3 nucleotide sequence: TGTGCCAGCAGCCAAGATGAGTCCGAGCAGTACTTC. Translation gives CASSQDESEQYF.